This record concerns one T cell receptor (beta chain) sequence. The sample belongs to a study of blood T cell repertoires in COVID-19. Libraries were prepared by immunoSEQ multiplex PCR; TCRdb keeps only in-frame clonotypes and omits some of them. The sample yields 200,000 to 300,000 clones, around nine tenths seen once. CDR1 is SGHRS and CDR2 is YFSETQ in the germline V gene. Trimming shortened V by 1 base and J by 5 bases, and 12 bases separated the two germline ends. The CDR3 covers 14 residues. The TCR originated in a woman in her twenties or thirties who had recovered from COVID-19. The gene calls are TRBV5-1 and TRBJ2-5; D call uncertain. The source material was PBMCs or T cells enriched from blood (not recorded which). The CDR3 here is CASSLYGSGETQYF. In nucleotides, the CDR3 is TGCGCCAGCAGCTTGTACGGCTCCGGGGAGACCCAGTACTTC.